Following are 19 T cell receptor beta chains from one sample sequenced in a study of radiation and T cells in renal cell carcinoma. Measured with immunoSEQ multiplex PCR; TCRdb has only the in-frame clones, and not every one. This table has 50,000 to 75,000 clones, over 70% appearing once. As to time point: baseline pretreatment blood. Specified treatment: 15 Gy SBRT to primary tumor, nephrectomy 4 weeks later. Sequences were derived from blood, sampled from a patient whose treatment included radiotherapy and nephrectomy. These receptors were taken from a man aged 55 to 70 with renal cell carcinoma.

The chain joins TRBV2 to TRBJ2-1; D possibly corresponds to TRBD2 (6 bases). Trimming pared 5 bases from V and 4 bases from J, leaving 9 bases between. The germline CDR1 and CDR2 sequences are SNHLY and FYNNEI. The CDR3 covers 13 residues. The CDR3, as DNA: TGTGCCAGCAGTTTCCGGGAGTACAATGAGCAGTTCTTC. Residues: CASSFREYNEQFF.

The chain links TRBV7-9 to TRBJ2-3; a weak D match, TRBD2 (5 bases). There are 13 residues in the CDR3. Germline-derived CDR1 and CDR2 are SEHNR and FQNEAQ (reference sequence). The V and J ends lost 3 bases and 5 bases respectively, with 9 bases between them. CDR3 sequence: CASSLSGGDTQYF. DNA of the CDR3: TGTGCCAGCAGCTTGTCCGGAGGAGATACGCAGTATTTT. Full variable domain (missing parts from reference TRBV7-9 and TRBJ2-3): DTGVSQNPRHKITKRGQNVTFRCDPISEHNRLYWYRQTLGQGPEFLTYFQNEAQLEKSRLLSDRFSAERPKGSFSTLEIQRTEQGDSAMYLCASSLSGGDTQYFGPGTRLTVL.

The V gene is TRBV18, the J gene TRBJ1-1; no firm D call. There are 12 residues in the CDR3. Germline CDR1 reads KGHSH; CDR2 reads LQKENI. V lost 1 base to trimming and J lost 7 bases, with 7 bases between them. The CDR3 region has the DNA TGTGCCAGCTCACCACGGAACCTTGAAGCTTTCTTT. Amino acids: CASSPRNLEAFF.

The chain links TRBV7-2 to TRBJ2-2; D unclear. Germline assignment: CDR1 SGHTA and CDR2 FQGNSA. Between the trimmed V and J ends, which lost 0 bases and 5 bases, there was a span of 10 bases. The CDR3 runs to 15 residues. CDR3 loop: CASSLATVQTGELFF. The DNA of the CDR3 is TGTGCCAGCAGCTTAGCTACAGTTCAGACCGGGGAGCTGTTTTTT.

This clone appeared a single time. The chain recombines TRBV6-5 with TRBJ2-7; 7 nucleotides align to TRBD2. V lost 6 bases to trimming and J lost 2 bases; unmatched junction nucleotides: 10. This CDR3 is 15 amino acids long. The germline V gene has CDR1 MNHEY and CDR2 SVGAGI. The CDR3 sequence is CASSLFSGPTYEQYF. CDR3 sequence (DNA): TGTGCCAGCAGCCTATTTAGCGGGCCCACCTACGAGCAGTACTTC.

The chain is built from TRBV27 and TRBJ1-6; D uncertain. V lost 7 bases, J lost 5 bases, and 12 bases lay in between. CDR1 MNHEY and CDR2 SMNVEV come from the germline V gene (reference sequence). This CDR3 spans 14 amino acids. The CDR3 spells CASTMRVDNSPLHF. CDR3 sequence (DNA): TGTGCCAGCACCATGAGGGTTGATAATTCACCCCTCCACTTT.

This clone occurred once. The J gene is TRBJ1-2, the V gene TRBV19; TRBD1 agrees at 7 bases. Trimming cost V 1 base and J 1 base; bases outside gene matches: 6. This CDR3 region has 16 residues. Germline lookup yields CDR1 LNHDA and CDR2 SQIVND (reference sequence). CDR3 protein: CASSIASGTVNYGYTF. CDR3 DNA sequence: TGTGCCAGTAGTATAGCTTCCGGGACAGTTAACTATGGCTACACCTTC.

This clone has a single count. This chain joins TRBV5-1 and TRBJ1-5; D uncertain. Trimming took 0 bases from V and 5 from J, leaving 6 bases between them. CDR3 length: 13 residues. Germline lookup yields CDR1 SGHRS and CDR2 YFSETQ. CDR3 nucleotide sequence: TGCGCCAGCAGCTTGGCGTCGGATCAGCCCCAGCATTTT. Residues: CASSLASDQPQHF.

The chain joins TRBV5-1 to TRBJ2-1; maybe TRBD2 (5 bases). V lost 0 bases, J lost 8 bases, and 6 bases lay in between. The CDR3 length is 12 residues. Germline CDR1 and CDR2: SGHRS and YFSETQ. The CDR3 DNA is TGCGCCAGCAGCTTGGCCGGGGATGAGCAGTTCTTC. Residues: CASSLAGDEQFF.

The V call is TRBV10-3, the J call TRBJ2-2; possibly TRBD2 for D (6 bases). Trimming shortened V by 1 base and J by 0 bases, and 15 bases separated the two germline ends. The CDR3 sequence is 18 residues long. Germline V gives CDR1 ENHRY, CDR2 SYGVKD. The CDR3 nucleotides are TGTGCCATCAGTGAGTTGGGTAGCGGAGACCCGAACACCGGGGAGCTGTTTTTT. Amino acid sequence: CAISELGSGDPNTGELFF.

Here the CDR3 DNA reads TGCGCCAGCAGCTTCGACGACCGGGCTGAGCAGTTCTTC. Its protein is CASSFDDRAEQFF. The rearrangement uses TRBV5-1 and TRBJ2-1; D remains ambiguous. The CDR3 consists of 13 residues. The V and J ends lost 2 bases and 9 bases respectively, with 12 bases between them. Germline lookup yields CDR1 SGHRS and CDR2 YFSETQ.

This rearrangement joins TRBV7-3 to TRBJ2-2; 7 bases line up with TRBD2. The V and J ends lost 2 bases and 6 bases, in that order; junction bases with no gene match: 6. CDR1 and CDR2 from the germline V gene are SGHTA and FQGTGA. The CDR3 covers 15 residues. The CDR3 nucleotides read TGTGCCAGCAGCTTAGGAGGGAGGGCGTCCGGGGAGCTGTTTTTT. It is translated as CASSLGGRASGELFF.

For the CDR3, the DNA is TGTGCCAGTAGTATGGGATTCGGGATGGAGACCCAGTACTTC. This translates into CASSMGFGMETQYF. V usage is TRBV19 and J usage is TRBJ2-5; weak D call: TRBD2 (5 bases). The germline gives CDR1 LNHDA, CDR2 SQIVND (reference sequence). The CDR3 totals 14 residues. V shed 3 bases and J shed 5 bases, with 13 bases lying between them.

This clone has more than one count but fewer than ten. The chain carries TRBV19 and TRBJ2-5; D may be TRBD1 (5 bases). The CDR3 is 14 residues long. Germline V gives CDR1 LNHDA, CDR2 SQIVND (reference sequence). Trimming stripped 2 bases from V and 4 bases from J, with 11 bases between. This chain's CDR3 is CASSIRRGRETQYF. DNA of the CDR3: TGTGCCAGTAGTATACGTAGGGGTCGAGAGACCCAGTACTTC.

The gene calls are TRBV28 and TRBJ2-7, with 8 bases identical to TRBD1. Germline V lookup: CDR1 MDHEN, CDR2 SYDVKM. Trimming at V came to 4 bases and at J to 1 base, leaving 3 bases not matched to a gene. This CDR3 has 14 residues. The CDR3 spells CASSSTGGSYEQYV. The CDR3 bases are TGTGCCAGCAGTTCTACAGGGGGGTCCTACGAGCAGTACGTC.

The chain has TRBV7-9 and TRBJ2-1; weak D call: TRBD2 (5 bases). Trimming stripped 7 bases from V and 9 bases from J, with 13 bases between. This CDR3 is 12 amino acids long. Germline V gene lookup returns CDR1 SEHNR and CDR2 FQNEAQ (reference sequence). Written as DNA, the CDR3 is TGTGCCAGCACCCCGGACTTCCTTGAGCAGTTCTTC. It specifies CASTPDFLEQFF. The variable domain in full, completed from reference TRBV7-9 and TRBJ2-1, reads DTGVSQNPRHKITKRGQNVTFRCDPISEHNRLYWYRQTLGQGPEFLTYFQNEAQLEKSRLLSDRFSAERPKGSFSTLEIQRTEQGDSAMYLCASTPDFLEQFFGPGTRLTVL.

This sequence joins TRBV30 and TRBJ2-2; weak D call: TRBD1 (5 bases). This CDR3 is built from 14 residues. Germline values: CDR1 GTSNPN, CDR2 SVGIG (reference sequence). V lost 2 bases to trimming and J lost 3 bases, with 10 bases between them. The CDR3 nucleotides are TGTGCCTGGAGTCTAGACAGAGACACCGGGGAGCTGTTTTTT. It is translated as CAWSLDRDTGELFF.

The CDR3: CASSLGRGTVGATNEKLFF. In DNA, the CDR3 is TGCGCCAGCAGCTTAGGCAGGGGAACAGTCGGAGCAACTAATGAAAAACTGTTTTTT. The chain has TRBV5-1 and TRBJ1-4; a weak D match, TRBD1 (6 bases). Germline V gene data show CDR1 as SGHRS and CDR2 as YFSETQ. V was pared by 2 bases and J by 0 bases, with 20 bases between. The CDR3 spans 19 residues.

A single count supports this clone. This sequence joins TRBV5-1 and TRBJ1-6; 10 nucleotides match TRBD1. CDR1 is SGHRS and CDR2 is YFSETQ in the germline V gene. CDR3 length: 14 residues. Germline trimming cut 4 bases from V and 12 bases from J; bases unmatched to any gene: 7. In DNA form, the CDR3 reads TGCGCCAGCAGCCTGGAGGGACAGGGGTTACCCCTCCACTTT. Residues: CASSLEGQGLPLHF.